This T cell receptor beta chain was observed in a study of blood T cell repertoires in COVID-19. Sequencing was performed with immunoSEQ multiplex PCR; in TCRdb, only in-frame clones are kept and a portion is missing. The profile shows around 290,000 clones, about nine tenths of them singletons. The clonotype originates from a woman aged 25 to 45 who had recovered from COVID-19. The sequencing input was PBMCs or T cells enriched from blood (not recorded which).

In DNA form, the CDR3 reads TGCAGCGTTGCTATGAACACTGAAGCTTTCTTT. It is translated as CSVAMNTEAFF. The chain carries TRBV29-1 and TRBJ1-1; no firm D call. Trimming left V 4 bases short and J 0 bases short, with 3 bases between. Germline loops: CDR1 SQVTM, CDR2 ANQGSEA. This CDR3 spans 11 amino acids.